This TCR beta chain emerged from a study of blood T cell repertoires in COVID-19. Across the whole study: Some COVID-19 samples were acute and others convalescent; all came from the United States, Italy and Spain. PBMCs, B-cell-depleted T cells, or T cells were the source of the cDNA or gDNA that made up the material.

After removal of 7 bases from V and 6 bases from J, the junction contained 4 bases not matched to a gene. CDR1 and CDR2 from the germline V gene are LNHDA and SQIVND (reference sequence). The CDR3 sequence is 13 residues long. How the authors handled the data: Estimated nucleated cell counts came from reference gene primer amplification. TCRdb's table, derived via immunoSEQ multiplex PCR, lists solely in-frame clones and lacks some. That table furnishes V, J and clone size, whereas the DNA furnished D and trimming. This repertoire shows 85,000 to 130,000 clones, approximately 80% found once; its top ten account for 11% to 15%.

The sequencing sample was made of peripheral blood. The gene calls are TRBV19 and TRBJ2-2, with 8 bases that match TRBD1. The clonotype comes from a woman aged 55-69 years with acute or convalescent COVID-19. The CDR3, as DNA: TGTGCCAGTATGGACAGGGTCGCCGGGGAGCTGTTTTTT. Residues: CASMDRVAGELFF.